This TCR beta chain emerged from a study of cytomegalovirus exposure and HLA in healthy donors. Study observations and caveats: Cytomegalovirus status was reportedly diagnosed by the classifier with high specificity and sensitivity. One later analysis, an examination of the 90 to 150 validation repertoires, found that first-cohort TCR clusters tended to co-occur in them. In vitro data verified a few CMV-associated chains as specific for CMV antigens.

Concerning this clone itself: The antigen is unknown.

The V gene's germline CDR1 is LNHNV and CDR2 YYDKDF (reference sequence). Trimming took 1 base from V and 5 from J; bases not matched to a gene: 7. CDR3 length equals 15 residues. Here immunoSEQ multiplex PCR was the method, and the copy in TCRdb shows in-frame clones only, minus some. Of over 100,000 clones in the sample, 85% to 90% are singletons; the top ten hold roughly 6%. The clonotype originates from a young woman in good health and CMV-seropositive. This chain uses TRBV15 with TRBJ1-1; TRBD1 matches 7 bases. The sequencing input was PBMCs. The CDR3 sequence is CATSRGGQSSTEAFF. The CDR3 DNA follows: TGTGCCACCAGCAGAGGGGGACAGTCAAGTACTGAAGCTTTCTTT. Full variable domain (missing parts from reference TRBV15 and TRBJ1-1): DAMVIQNPRYQVTQFGKPVTLSCSQTLNHNVMYWYQQKSSQAPKLLFHYYDKDFNNEADTPDNFQSRRPNTSFCFLDIRSPGLGDTAMYLCATSRGGQSSTEAFFGQGTRLTVV.